These 32 T cell receptor beta chains originate from one sample sequenced in a study of sequential checkpoint blockade in melanoma. Treatment specified: randomized to nivolumab then ipilimumab (arm A) or the reverse (arm B). Only in-frame clones appear in the TCRdb table, and some are missing; sequencing was by immunoSEQ multiplex PCR. The sample holds around 40,000 clones, more than 80% seen once. The sequences come from CD8+ T cells sorted from blood (inferred from file names), collected from a patient given nivolumab and ipilimumab in sequence. The source of these receptors is a human donor with melanoma.

This rearrangement joins TRBV9 to TRBJ2-7; 7 nucleotides align to TRBD2. The CDR3 has 15 residues. With 3 bases clipped from V and 6 bases from J, the junction kept 12 bases outside the gene matches. Germline V gene data show CDR1 as SGDLS and CDR2 as YYNGEE. The CDR3 bases are TGTGCCAGCAGCGGCACTGGGGCGGGAGATCGCGAGCAGTACTTC. This gives the protein CASSGTGAGDREQYF.

V gene TRBV9 combines with J gene TRBJ2-5; no clear D gene. CDR3 length equals 13 residues. The V end lost 4 bases, the J end lost 1 base, and 8 bases lay between the germline ends. From germline, CDR1 is SGDLS and CDR2 YYNGEE. The CDR3 DNA follows: TGTGCCAGCAGCCCCCGGTCCCAAGAGACCCAGTACTTC. Translating gives CASSPRSQETQYF.

The chain uses TRBV4-1 and TRBJ2-1; D may be TRBD2 (5 bases). Germline values: CDR1 MGHRA, CDR2 YSYEKL. The CDR3 is 14 amino acids. The ends were cut back, 0 bases at V and 8 bases at J, with 11 bases in the middle. In DNA form, the CDR3 reads TGCGCCAGCAGCCAAGATCCATTCGGGGATGAGCAGTTCTTC. Protein sequence: CASSQDPFGDEQFF.

The gene calls are TRBV27 and TRBJ2-5; D might be TRBD1 (5 bases). The better agreement between TRBJ2-7 and the DNA end casts doubt on the J call. Per the germline V gene, CDR1 is MNHEY and CDR2 is SMNVEV (reference sequence). The CDR3 contains 15 residues. The CDR3, as DNA: TGTGCCAGCAGTTATCAGGGAATCAGCTCCTACGAGCAGTACTTC. This gives the protein CASSYQGISSYEQYF.

This chain uses TRBV6-6 with TRBJ1-5, with 7 bases aligning to TRBD1. CDR1 and CDR2 from the germline V gene are MNHNY and SVGAGI (reference sequence). V was clipped by 6 bases and J by 3 bases; unmatched bases: 5. The CDR3 contains 14 residues. CDR3 residues: CASSSGQYNQPQHF. The CDR3 DNA sequence: TGTGCCAGCAGCTCGGGACAGTACAATCAGCCCCAGCATTTT.

The chain combines TRBV30 with TRBJ2-7; perhaps TRBD1 as D (6 bases). The CDR3 covers 13 residues. Trimming cost V 6 bases and J 2 bases, with 14 bases left between them. CDR1 is GTSNPN, CDR2 SVGIG, per germline (reference sequence). DNA for the CDR3: TGTGCCTGCCGGGACACGTTAACCTACGAGCAGTACTTC. Its translation: CACRDTLTYEQYF.

The genes are TRBV28 and TRBJ2-2; the D is unclear. The CDR3 runs to 12 residues. V lost 1 base and J 6 bases, leaving 3 bases between the germline ends. Germline assignment: CDR1 MDHEN and CDR2 SYDVKM. CDR3 protein: CASSLYSGELFF. In nucleotides, the CDR3 is TGTGCCAGCAGTTTATACTCCGGGGAGCTGTTTTTT.

This clone was seen just once. The V gene is TRBV27, the J gene TRBJ2-4; 8 positions agree with TRBD1. The germline V gene has CDR1 MNHEY and CDR2 SMNVEV (reference sequence). This CDR3 is built from 11 residues. The V gene end was trimmed by 7 bases and the J gene end by 13 bases; junction bases not matched to a gene: 6. The CDR3 spells CASTQGAIQYF. CDR3 bases: TGTGCCAGCACCCAGGGGGCCATACAGTACTTC.

This chain uses TRBV7-9 with TRBJ1-2; D not resolved. Germline V CDR1 and CDR2: SEHNR, FQNEAQ (reference sequence). Trimming took off 1 base at V and 0 bases at J, with 6 bases between the two ends. This CDR3 region has 14 residues. CDR3 sequence (DNA): TGTGCCAGCAGCTTAGACAGCTCTAACTATGGCTACACCTTC. This codes for CASSLDSSNYGYTF.

The V call is TRBV27, the J call TRBJ1-2, with TRBD1 matching over 7 bases. The ends lost 7 bases at V and 5 bases at J; junction bases unmatched: 13. This CDR3 has 15 amino acids. Germline CDR1 is MNHEY and CDR2 is SMNVEV (reference sequence). CDR3 nucleotides: TGTGCCAGCACCCAAGGGTCAGGGGGATATTATGGCTACACCTTC. It specifies CASTQGSGGYYGYTF.

The rearrangement joins TRBV27 to TRBJ2-1; possibly TRBD2 for D (7 bases). The germline V and J ends were trimmed by 2 bases and 6 bases, with 14 bases remaining between them. CDR3 size: 15 residues. The germline CDR1 and CDR2 sequences are MNHEY and SMNVEV (reference sequence). CDR3 bases: TGTGCCAGCAGTTTAGGAGGGAGGGGGAGCAATGAGCAGTTCTTC. It specifies CASSLGGRGSNEQFF.

This chain connects TRBV21-1 to TRBJ2-1; TRBD2 is the table's D call and was not checked against the DNA. TRBV21-1 is given as a pseudogene. The CDR3 contains 13 residues. As DNA, the CDR3 is TGTGCCAGCCCCGGGCGGGAGGAGGGTGAGCAGTTCTTC. Its protein is CASPGREEGEQFF.

This chain joins TRBV6-5 and TRBJ1-5; D not resolved. There are 16 residues in the CDR3. From germline, CDR1 is MNHEY and CDR2 SVGAGI. V was trimmed by 4 bases and J by 0 bases, leaving 13 bases between them. The CDR3 spells CASSFRIKHSNQPQHF. As DNA, the CDR3 is TGTGCCAGCAGTTTCAGAATTAAACATAGCAATCAGCCCCAGCATTTT.

The chain uses TRBV5-1 and TRBJ2-3; TRBD1 agrees at 7 bases. J lost 5 bases, V lost 1 base, and 4 bases had no gene match. Germline CDR1 reads SGHRS; CDR2 reads YFSETQ. This CDR3 is 14 amino acids long. The DNA for the CDR3 is TGCGCCAGCAGCTTGACACAGGGGATAGATACGCAGTATTTT. It encodes CASSLTQGIDTQYF.

V and J are TRBV2 and TRBJ2-1; no clear D gene. This CDR3 has 13 amino acids. Trimming stripped 6 bases from V and 8 bases from J, with 14 bases between. The V gene's germline CDR1 is SNHLY and CDR2 FYNNEI. The CDR3 sequence is CASRVPGHDEQFF. The CDR3 bases are TGTGCCAGCAGGGTACCTGGGCACGATGAGCAGTTCTTC.

The rearrangement uses TRBV19 and TRBJ1-5, with D tentatively TRBD1 (6 bases). This CDR3 has 15 amino acids. V lost 4 bases to trimming and J lost 1 base, with 11 bases between them. The V gene's germline CDR1 is LNHDA and CDR2 SQIVND (reference sequence). Here the CDR3 DNA reads TGTGCCAGTAGTACAGGGGCGGCGAGCAATCAGCCCCAGCATTTT. It encodes CASSTGAASNQPQHF.

The V gene is TRBV5-6, the J gene TRBJ2-4; TRBD2 is a possible D gene (6 bases). Deletions cut 5 bases from V and 8 bases from J, with 14 bases between. The CDR3 loop spans 13 amino acids. CDR1 is SGHDT and CDR2 is YYEEEE in the germline V gene. The CDR3 region has the DNA TGTGCCAGCAGACAACACGGGGGATACATTCAGTACTTC. Residues: CASRQHGGYIQYF.

This sequence joins TRBV6-1 and TRBJ2-6; 9 nucleotides align to TRBD1. Germline V gene sequence: CDR1 MNHNS, CDR2 SASEGT. The CDR3 is made up of 17 amino acids. J lost 2 bases, V lost 4 bases, and 6 bases had no gene match. CDR3 sequence: CASSVPGQGAGANVLTF. Here the CDR3 DNA reads TGTGCCAGCAGTGTTCCGGGACAGGGTGCTGGGGCCAACGTCCTGACTTTC.

The chain combines TRBV7-3 with TRBJ2-7; no firm D call. The CDR3 totals 16 residues. The V and J ends lost 4 bases and 3 bases respectively, with 19 bases between them. Germline CDR1 reads SGHTA; CDR2 reads FQGTGA. For the CDR3, the DNA is TGTGCCAGCAGCTCAAACGGTGATGCGGCAGACTACGAGCAGTACTTC. Translation gives CASSSNGDAADYEQYF.

The rearrangement links TRBV15 to TRBJ1-2; tentatively, D is TRBD1 (6 bases). Germline V gene data show CDR1 as LNHNV and CDR2 as YYDKDF (reference sequence). Trimming removed 5 bases at V and 3 bases at J, with 16 bases between. The CDR3 contains 15 residues. The DNA for the CDR3 is TGTGCCACCAGCGGACAAACAGGGACCGACTATGGCTACACCTTC. Translating gives CATSGQTGTDYGYTF.

The rearrangement uses TRBV4-1 and TRBJ2-1; no reliable D call. The germline V gene encodes CDR1 MGHRA and CDR2 YSYEKL. V gave up 0 bases and J gave up 0 bases, with 6 bases separating them. This CDR3 region has 15 residues. This CDR3 is CASSQEMYSYNEQFF. The CDR3 DNA reads as TGCGCCAGCAGCCAAGAAATGTACTCCTACAATGAGCAGTTCTTC.

V gene TRBV19 combines with J gene TRBJ1-5; D ambiguous. V lost 7 bases and J 6 bases, leaving 13 bases between the germline ends. CDR3 length: 13 residues. The germline V gene encodes CDR1 LNHDA and CDR2 SQIVND (reference sequence). In DNA, the CDR3 is TGTGCCAGTATCCTATCCCCCGGTCAGCCCCAGCATTTT. It specifies CASILSPGQPQHF.

The gene calls are TRBV6-5 and TRBJ1-1, with no clear D. V dropped 2 bases and J dropped 0 bases, with 10 bases sitting between them. The CDR3 runs to 15 residues. Looked up from germline, CDR1 is MNHEY and CDR2 is SVGAGI. The CDR3 DNA sequence: TGTGCCAGCAGTTACGGTGGCACTATGAACACTGAAGCTTTCTTT. It translates to CASSYGGTMNTEAFF.

The chain uses TRBV12-5 and TRBJ2-1, with D possibly matching TRBD2 (6 bases). The CDR3 is 16 amino acids. The germline V gene has CDR1 LGHNT and CDR2 FRNRAP. Trimming pared 0 bases from V and 2 bases from J, leaving 11 bases between. Written as DNA, the CDR3 is TGTGCTAGTGGTTTGGTTCCGGGGGACCCCTACAATGAGCAGTTCTTC. Translated: CASGLVPGDPYNEQFF.

The V call is TRBV4-2, the J call TRBJ1-5; D possibly corresponds to TRBD1 (5 bases). The CDR3 length is 15 residues. Deletions cut 4 bases from V and 0 bases from J, with 10 bases between. Germline V gene data show CDR1 as LGHNA and CDR2 as YNFKEQ. The CDR3 here is CASSPHRYSNQPQHF. The DNA of the CDR3 is TGTGCCAGCAGCCCACACAGGTATAGCAATCAGCCCCAGCATTTT.

This sequence joins TRBV7-9 and TRBJ1-5; 10 bases are a match to TRBD1. The CDR3 consists of 16 residues. Per germline, CDR1 SEHNR and CDR2 FQNEAQ (reference sequence). V lost 1 base and J lost 2; bases outside the gene matches: 2. The CDR3 nucleotides read TGTGCCAGCAGCTTAGTTGGGACAGGGGGCAATCAGCCCCAGCATTTT. Translation: CASSLVGTGGNQPQHF.

V gene TRBV27 combines with J gene TRBJ1-1, with 12 bases matching TRBD1. V gave up 4 bases and J gave up 5 bases; unmatched junction bases: 8. This CDR3 has 16 residues. Germline lookup yields CDR1 MNHEY and CDR2 SMNVEV (reference sequence). CDR3 residues: CASSSRDRGRGTEAFF. Here the CDR3 DNA reads TGTGCCAGCAGTTCCCGGGACAGGGGGCGAGGGACTGAAGCTTTCTTT.

V gene TRBV6-1 combines with J gene TRBJ2-5, with 7 bases aligning to TRBD2. CDR1 and CDR2 from the germline V gene are MNHNS and SASEGT. CDR3 size: 16 residues. J lost 2 bases, V lost 2 bases, and 8 bases had no gene match. CDR3 sequence: CASSESGGGPQETQYF. DNA for the CDR3: TGTGCCAGCAGTGAATCGGGGGGAGGCCCTCAAGAGACCCAGTACTTC.

Concerning this clone itself: The same CDR3 can be traced to other DNA sequences in this sample. The chain couples TRBV5-6 to TRBJ2-7; TRBD1 is a possible D gene (5 bases). The V gene's germline CDR1 is SGHDT and CDR2 YYEEEE. This CDR3 is built from 14 residues. Deletions cut 0 bases from V and 4 bases from J, with 11 bases between. The CDR3, as DNA: TGTGCCAGCAGCTTGGTCAGGGCGCCATACGAGCAGTACTTC. Translated, it gives CASSLVRAPYEQYF.

The J gene is TRBJ2-1, the V gene TRBV7-2; 12 positions match TRBD2. CDR1 is SGHTA and CDR2 is FQGNSA in the germline V gene. With 5 bases clipped from V and 11 bases from J, the junction kept 10 bases outside the gene matches. CDR3 size: 15 residues. The chain's CDR3 is CASSIGLAGRNKQFF. CDR3 nucleotides: TGTGCCAGCAGCATCGGACTAGCGGGAAGGAATAAGCAGTTCTTC.

The CDR3 DNA sequence: TGTGCCAGCAGCGTAGAGGAATTAGCGGGAAAAGAGACCCAGTACTTC. It yields the protein CASSVEELAGKETQYF. The chain uses TRBV9 and TRBJ2-5, with 8 bases matching TRBD2. The length of the CDR3 is 16 residues. Germline CDR1 SGDLS, CDR2 YYNGEE. V shed 0 bases, J shed 3 bases, and the junction held 7 bases outside the gene matches.

The V call is TRBV5-1, the J call TRBJ2-7; 15 positions agree with TRBD2. V was clipped by 2 bases and J by 5 bases; unmatched bases: 11. The V gene's germline CDR1 is SGHRS and CDR2 YFSETQ. The CDR3 has 18 residues. CDR3 coding DNA: TGCGCCAGCAGCTTCGGACTAGCGGGAGGGCCATCCTACCACGAGCAGTACTTC. Protein sequence: CASSFGLAGGPSYHEQYF.